This T cell receptor (beta chain) comes out of a study of shared T cell receptors in the human thymus. The V gene's germline CDR1 is SGHRS and CDR2 YFSETQ. The CDR3 runs 16 residues. With 3 bases removed from V and 2 bases from J, the gap between germline ends came to 18 bases. This table comes from immunoSEQ multiplex PCR, and its TCRdb copy is limited to in-frame clones, with some not included. This table has around 730,000 clones, 75% to 90% appearing once. The data also belong to a second study, concerning human thymus T cells.

The sequence came from a girl under three years old with a congenital heart defect. Sequences were obtained from thymocytes. The rearrangement uses TRBV5-1 and TRBJ2-7, with D possibly being TRBD1 (6 bases). The CDR3 region is CASSSVWGRTAYEQYF. In DNA form, the CDR3 reads TGCGCCAGCAGCTCCGTTTGGGGGCGTACGGCCTACGAGCAGTACTTC.